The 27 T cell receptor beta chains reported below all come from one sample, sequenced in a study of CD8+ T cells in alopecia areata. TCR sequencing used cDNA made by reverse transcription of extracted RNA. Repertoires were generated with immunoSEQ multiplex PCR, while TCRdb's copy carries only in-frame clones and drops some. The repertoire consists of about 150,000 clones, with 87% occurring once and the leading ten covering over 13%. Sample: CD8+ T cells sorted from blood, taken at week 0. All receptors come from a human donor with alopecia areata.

The CDR3 reads CASSQMTGTTEAFF. Written as DNA, the CDR3 is TGCGCCAGCAGCCAAATGACAGGGACCACTGAAGCTTTCTTT. V usage is TRBV4-1 and J usage is TRBJ1-1; 7 nucleotides agree with TRBD1. This CDR3 region has 14 residues. V was pared by 2 bases and J by 4 bases, with 4 bases of the junction left unmatched. The germline V gene encodes CDR1 MGHRA and CDR2 YSYEKL.

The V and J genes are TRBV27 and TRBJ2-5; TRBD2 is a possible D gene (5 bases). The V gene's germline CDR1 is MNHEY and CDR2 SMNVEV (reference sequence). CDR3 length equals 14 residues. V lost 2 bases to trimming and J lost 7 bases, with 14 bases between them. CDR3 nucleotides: TGTGCCAGCAGTTTAACTTCAAACCGGGGGACCCAGTACTTC. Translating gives CASSLTSNRGTQYF.

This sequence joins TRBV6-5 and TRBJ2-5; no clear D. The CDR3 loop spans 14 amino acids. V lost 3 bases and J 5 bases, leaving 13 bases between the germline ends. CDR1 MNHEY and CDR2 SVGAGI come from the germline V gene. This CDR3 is CASSYFNNVETQYF. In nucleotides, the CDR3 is TGTGCCAGCAGTTATTTCAACAATGTGGAGACCCAGTACTTC.

Written as DNA, the CDR3 is TGTGCCAGCGGACAGGGTAAAACCGGGGAGCTGTTTTTT. Amino acids: CASGQGKTGELFF. The chain combines TRBV2 with TRBJ2-2; 8 positions match TRBD1. The CDR3 covers 13 residues. The V gene's germline CDR1 is SNHLY and CDR2 FYNNEI. Losses at the gene ends were 8 bases for V and 5 bases for J; bases not matched to a gene: 4. Supplemented by reference TRBV2 and TRBJ2-2, the full variable domain reads EPEVTQTPSHQVTQMGQEVILRCVPISNHLYFYWYRQILGQKVEFLVSFYNNEISEKSEIFDDQFSVERPDGSNFTLKIRSTKLEDSAMYFCASGQGKTGELFFGEGSRLTVL.

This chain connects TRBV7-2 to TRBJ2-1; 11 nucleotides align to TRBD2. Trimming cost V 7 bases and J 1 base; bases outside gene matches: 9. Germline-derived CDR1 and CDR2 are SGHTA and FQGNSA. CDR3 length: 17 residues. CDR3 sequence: CASNNPTSGISYNEQFF. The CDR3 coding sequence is TGTGCCAGCAACAACCCGACTAGCGGGATTTCCTACAATGAGCAGTTCTTC.

DNA for the CDR3: TGTGCCAGCTCTCCGACAGCGGGTCCCAGGCTCGCTGAAGCTTTCTTT. It encodes CASSPTAGPRLAEAFF. The chain uses TRBV18 and TRBJ1-1; a possible D gene is TRBD1 (5 bases). Per the germline V gene, CDR1 is KGHSH and CDR2 is LQKENI. CDR3 length: 16 residues. V dropped 6 bases and J dropped 6 bases, with 23 bases sitting between them.

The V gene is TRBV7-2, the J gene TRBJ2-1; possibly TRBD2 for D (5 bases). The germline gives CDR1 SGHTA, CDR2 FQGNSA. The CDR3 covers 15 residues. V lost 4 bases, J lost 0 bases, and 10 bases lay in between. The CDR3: CASSSGLFSYNEQFF. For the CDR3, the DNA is TGTGCCAGCAGCTCAGGACTTTTCTCCTACAATGAGCAGTTCTTC. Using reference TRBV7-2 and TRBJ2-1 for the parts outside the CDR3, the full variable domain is GAGVSQSPSNKVTEKGKDVELRCDPISGHTALYWYRQSLGQGLEFLIYFQGNSAPDKSGLPSDRFSAERTGGSVSTLTIQRTQQEDSAVYLCASSSGLFSYNEQFFGPGTRLTVL.

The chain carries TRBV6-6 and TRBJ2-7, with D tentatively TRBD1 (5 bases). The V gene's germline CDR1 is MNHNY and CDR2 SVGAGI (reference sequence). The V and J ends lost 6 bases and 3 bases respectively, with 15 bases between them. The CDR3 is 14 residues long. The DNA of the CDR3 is TGTGCCAGCAGCCTGGACACGGACGACTACGAGCAGTACTTC. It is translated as CASSLDTDDYEQYF.

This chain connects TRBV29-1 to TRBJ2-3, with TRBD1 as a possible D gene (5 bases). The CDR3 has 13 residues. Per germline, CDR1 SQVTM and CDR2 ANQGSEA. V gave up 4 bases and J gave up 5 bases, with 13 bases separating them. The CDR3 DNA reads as TGCAGCGTTGTAGGCCTAACAGGAGATACGCAGTATTTT. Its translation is CSVVGLTGDTQYF.

In nucleotides, the CDR3 is TGTGCCAGCAGTTTGGGTGGGAGGGCCCCCCAGTACTTC. Translated: CASSLGGRAPQYF. The chain is built from TRBV27 and TRBJ2-5; 7 bases align to TRBD2. CDR1 MNHEY and CDR2 SMNVEV come from the germline V gene (reference sequence). The CDR3 totals 13 residues. After removal of 3 bases from V and 9 bases from J, the junction contained 7 bases not matched to a gene.

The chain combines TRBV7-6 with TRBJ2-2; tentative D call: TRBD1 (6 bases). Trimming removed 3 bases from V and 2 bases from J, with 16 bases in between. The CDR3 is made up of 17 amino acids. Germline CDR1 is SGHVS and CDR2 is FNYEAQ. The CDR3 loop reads CASSLGTQITNTGELFF. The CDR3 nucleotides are TGTGCCAGCAGCTTGGGGACACAAATTACTAACACCGGGGAGCTGTTTTTT.

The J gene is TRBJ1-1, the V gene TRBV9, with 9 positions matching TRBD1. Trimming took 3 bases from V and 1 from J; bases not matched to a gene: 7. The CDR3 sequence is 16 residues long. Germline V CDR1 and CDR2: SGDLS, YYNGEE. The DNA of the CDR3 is TGTGCCAGCAGCGCACTCGACAGGGGGAAGAACACTGAAGCTTTCTTT. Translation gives CASSALDRGKNTEAFF.

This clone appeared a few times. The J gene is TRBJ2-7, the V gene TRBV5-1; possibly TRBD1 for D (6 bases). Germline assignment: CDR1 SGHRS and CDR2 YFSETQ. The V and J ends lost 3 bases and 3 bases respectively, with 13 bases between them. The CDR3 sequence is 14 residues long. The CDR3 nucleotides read TGCGCCAGCAGCTATGGGACACACGACTACGAGCAGTACTTC. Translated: CASSYGTHDYEQYF.

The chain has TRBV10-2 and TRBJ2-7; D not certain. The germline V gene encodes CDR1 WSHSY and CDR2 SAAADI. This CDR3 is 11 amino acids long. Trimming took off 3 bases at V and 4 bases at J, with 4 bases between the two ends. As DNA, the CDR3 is TGCGCCAGCAGTGATCGTTACGAGCAGTACTTC. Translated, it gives CASSDRYEQYF.

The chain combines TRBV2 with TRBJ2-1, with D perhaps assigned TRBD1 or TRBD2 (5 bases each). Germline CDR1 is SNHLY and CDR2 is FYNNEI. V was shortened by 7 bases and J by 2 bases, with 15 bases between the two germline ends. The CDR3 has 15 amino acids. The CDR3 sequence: CASTGTDVAYNEQFF. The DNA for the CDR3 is TGTGCCAGCACCGGGACGGACGTAGCCTACAATGAGCAGTTCTTC. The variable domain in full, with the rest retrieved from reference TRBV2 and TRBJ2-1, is EPEVTQTPSHQVTQMGQEVILRCVPISNHLYFYWYRQILGQKVEFLVSFYNNEISEKSEIFDDQFSVERPDGSNFTLKIRSTKLEDSAMYFCASTGTDVAYNEQFFGPGTRLTVL.

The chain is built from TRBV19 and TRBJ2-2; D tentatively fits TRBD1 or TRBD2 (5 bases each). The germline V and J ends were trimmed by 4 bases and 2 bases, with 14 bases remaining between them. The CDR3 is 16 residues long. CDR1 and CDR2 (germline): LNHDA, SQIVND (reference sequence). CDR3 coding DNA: TGTGCCAGTAGTACCCACCGGGACCAAAACACCGGGGAGCTGTTTTTT. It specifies CASSTHRDQNTGELFF.

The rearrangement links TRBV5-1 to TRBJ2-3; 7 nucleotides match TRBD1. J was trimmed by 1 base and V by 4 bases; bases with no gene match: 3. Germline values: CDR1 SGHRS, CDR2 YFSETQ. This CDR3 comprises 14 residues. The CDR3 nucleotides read TGCGCCAGCAGCGTAGGGGGCGGCACAGATACGCAGTATTTT. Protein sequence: CASSVGGGTDTQYF. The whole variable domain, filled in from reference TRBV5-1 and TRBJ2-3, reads KAGVTQTPRYLIKTRGQQVTLSCSPISGHRSVSWYQQTPGQGLQFLFEYFSETQRNKGNFPGRFSGRQFSNSRSEMNVSTLELGDSALYLCASSVGGGTDTQYFGPGTRLTVL.

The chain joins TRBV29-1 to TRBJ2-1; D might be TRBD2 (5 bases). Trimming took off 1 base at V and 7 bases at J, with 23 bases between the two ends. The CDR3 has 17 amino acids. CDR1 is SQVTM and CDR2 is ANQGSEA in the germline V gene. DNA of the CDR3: TGCAGCGTTGAAGGGGCGGGCAGTCGCAGCACGACAAATGAGCAGTTCTTC. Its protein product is CSVEGAGSRSTTNEQFF.

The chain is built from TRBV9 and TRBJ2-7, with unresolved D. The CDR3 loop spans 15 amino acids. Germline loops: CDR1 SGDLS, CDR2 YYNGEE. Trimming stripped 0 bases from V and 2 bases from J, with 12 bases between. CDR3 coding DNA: TGTGCCAGCAGCGTAGGGCACCCAGAGGCCTACGAGCAGTACTTC. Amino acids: CASSVGHPEAYEQYF.

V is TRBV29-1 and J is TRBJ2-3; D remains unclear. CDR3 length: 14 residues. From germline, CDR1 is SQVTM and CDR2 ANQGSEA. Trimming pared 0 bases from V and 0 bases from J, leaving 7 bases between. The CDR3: CSVEEGASTDTQYF. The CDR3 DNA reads TGCAGCGTTGAAGAAGGAGCAAGCACAGATACGCAGTATTTT.

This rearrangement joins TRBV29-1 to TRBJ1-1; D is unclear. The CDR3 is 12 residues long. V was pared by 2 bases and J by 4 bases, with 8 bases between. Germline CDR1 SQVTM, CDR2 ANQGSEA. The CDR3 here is CSVELGVTEAFF. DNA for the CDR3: TGCAGCGTTGAACTGGGTGTCACTGAAGCTTTCTTT.

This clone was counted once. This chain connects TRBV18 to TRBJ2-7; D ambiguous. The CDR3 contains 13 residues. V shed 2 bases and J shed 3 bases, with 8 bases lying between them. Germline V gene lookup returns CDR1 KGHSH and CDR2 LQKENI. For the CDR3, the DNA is TGTGCCAGCTCACCAGGGCCAGACTACGAGCAGTACTTC. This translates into CASSPGPDYEQYF.

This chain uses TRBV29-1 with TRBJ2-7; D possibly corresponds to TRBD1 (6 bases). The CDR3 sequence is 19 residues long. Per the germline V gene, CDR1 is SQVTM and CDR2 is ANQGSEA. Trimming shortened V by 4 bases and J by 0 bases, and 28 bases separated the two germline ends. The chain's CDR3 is CSVGSEQLAEQDSSYEQYF. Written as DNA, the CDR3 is TGCAGCGTTGGAAGCGAACAGTTGGCCGAACAGGACAGCTCCTACGAGCAGTACTTC.

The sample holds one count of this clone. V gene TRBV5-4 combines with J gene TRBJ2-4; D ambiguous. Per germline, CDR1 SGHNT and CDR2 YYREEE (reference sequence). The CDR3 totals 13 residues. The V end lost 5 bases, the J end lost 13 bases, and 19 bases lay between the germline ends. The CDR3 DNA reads TGTGCCAGCAGTTACCCAGACGGGCACGGACAGTACTTC. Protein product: CASSYPDGHGQYF.

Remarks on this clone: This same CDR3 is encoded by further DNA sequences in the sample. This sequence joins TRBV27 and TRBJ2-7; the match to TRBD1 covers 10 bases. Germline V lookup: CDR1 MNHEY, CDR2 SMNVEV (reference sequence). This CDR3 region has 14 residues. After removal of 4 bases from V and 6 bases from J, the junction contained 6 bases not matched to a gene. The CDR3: CASSYGQGVSEQYF. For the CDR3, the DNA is TGTGCCAGCAGTTACGGACAGGGGGTATCCGAGCAGTACTTC.

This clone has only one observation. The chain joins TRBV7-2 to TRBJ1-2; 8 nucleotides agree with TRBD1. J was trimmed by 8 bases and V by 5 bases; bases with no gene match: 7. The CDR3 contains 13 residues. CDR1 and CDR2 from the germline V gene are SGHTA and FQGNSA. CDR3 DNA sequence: TGTGCCAGCAGCCCCGGACAGGGTACAGGCTACACCTTC. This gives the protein CASSPGQGTGYTF.

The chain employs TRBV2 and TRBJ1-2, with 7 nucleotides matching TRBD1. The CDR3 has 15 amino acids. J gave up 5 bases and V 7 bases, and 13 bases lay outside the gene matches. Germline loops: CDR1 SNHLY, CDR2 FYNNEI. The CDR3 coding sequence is TGTGCCAGCACCTCAGAAATGGACAGGAGGTATGGCTACACCTTC. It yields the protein CASTSEMDRRYGYTF. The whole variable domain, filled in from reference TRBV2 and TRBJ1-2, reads EPEVTQTPSHQVTQMGQEVILRCVPISNHLYFYWYRQILGQKVEFLVSFYNNEISEKSEIFDDQFSVERPDGSNFTLKIRSTKLEDSAMYFCASTSEMDRRYGYTFGSGTRLTVV.